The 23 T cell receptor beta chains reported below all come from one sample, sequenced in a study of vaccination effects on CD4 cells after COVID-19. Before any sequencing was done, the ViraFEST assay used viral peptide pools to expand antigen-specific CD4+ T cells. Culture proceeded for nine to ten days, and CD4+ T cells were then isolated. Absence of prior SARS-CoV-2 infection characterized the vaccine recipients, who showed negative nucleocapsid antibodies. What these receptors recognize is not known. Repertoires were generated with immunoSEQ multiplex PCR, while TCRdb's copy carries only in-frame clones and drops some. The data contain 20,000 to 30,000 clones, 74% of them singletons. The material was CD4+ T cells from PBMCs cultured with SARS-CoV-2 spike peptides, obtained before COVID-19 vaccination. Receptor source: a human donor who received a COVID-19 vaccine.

As DNA, the CDR3 is TGCGCCAGCAGCCAAGGAGGGTTGAACTATGGCTACACCTTC. This sequence encodes CASSQGGLNYGYTF. The chain links TRBV4-1 to TRBJ1-2, with D unclear. The germline V gene has CDR1 MGHRA and CDR2 YSYEKL. The CDR3 is made up of 14 amino acids. V was shortened by 1 base and J by 2 bases, with 8 bases between the two germline ends.

CDR3 coding DNA: TGTGCCAGCAGTTACTCCGCGGATCAGCCCCAGCATTTT. It encodes CASSYSADQPQHF. The chain uses TRBV6-5 and TRBJ1-5; no clear D. The germline V gene encodes CDR1 MNHEY and CDR2 SVGAGI. Trimming pared 0 bases from V and 5 bases from J, leaving 5 bases between. This CDR3 has 13 amino acids.

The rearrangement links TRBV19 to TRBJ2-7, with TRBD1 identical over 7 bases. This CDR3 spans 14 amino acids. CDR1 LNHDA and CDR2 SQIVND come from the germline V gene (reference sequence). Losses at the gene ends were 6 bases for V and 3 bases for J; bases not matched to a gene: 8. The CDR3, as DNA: TGTGCCAGTAGACCAAGGGCAGGGGGCTACGAGCAGTACTTC. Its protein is CASRPRAGGYEQYF.

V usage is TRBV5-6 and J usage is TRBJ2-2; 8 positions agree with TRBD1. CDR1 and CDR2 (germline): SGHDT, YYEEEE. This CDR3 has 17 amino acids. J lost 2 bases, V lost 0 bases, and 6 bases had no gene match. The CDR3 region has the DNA TGTGCCAGCAGCTTGGGACCAGGGGGCAGTAACACCGGGGAGCTGTTTTTT. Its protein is CASSLGPGGSNTGELFF. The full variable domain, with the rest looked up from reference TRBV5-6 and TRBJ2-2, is DAGVTQSPTHLIKTRGQQVTLRCSPKSGHDTVSWYQQALGQGPQFIFQYYEEEERQRGNFPDRFSGHQFPNYSSELNVNALLLGDSALYLCASSLGPGGSNTGELFFGEGSRLTVL.

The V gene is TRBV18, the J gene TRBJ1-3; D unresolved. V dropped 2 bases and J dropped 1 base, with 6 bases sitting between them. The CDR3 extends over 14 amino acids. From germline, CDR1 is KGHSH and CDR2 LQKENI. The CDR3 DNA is TGTGCCAGCTCACCAGGGAATTCTGGAAACACCATATATTTT. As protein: CASSPGNSGNTIYF.

CDR3 in amino acids: CASSIGLAGPTDTQYF. The CDR3 DNA reads as TGTGCCAGCAGTATAGGACTAGCGGGGCCCACAGATACGCAGTATTTT. The chain recombines TRBV6-6 with TRBJ2-3, with TRBD2 matching 12 bases. With V trimmed by 5 bases and J by 2 bases, 5 bases remained unmatched. This CDR3 comprises 16 residues. Germline V gene data show CDR1 as MNHNY and CDR2 as SVGAGI (reference sequence).

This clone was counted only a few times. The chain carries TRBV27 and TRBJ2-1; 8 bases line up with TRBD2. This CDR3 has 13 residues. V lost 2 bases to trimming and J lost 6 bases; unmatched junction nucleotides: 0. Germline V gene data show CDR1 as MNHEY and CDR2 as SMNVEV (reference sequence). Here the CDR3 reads CASSLRGGNEQFF. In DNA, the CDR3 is TGTGCCAGCAGTTTACGGGGGGGCAATGAGCAGTTCTTC.

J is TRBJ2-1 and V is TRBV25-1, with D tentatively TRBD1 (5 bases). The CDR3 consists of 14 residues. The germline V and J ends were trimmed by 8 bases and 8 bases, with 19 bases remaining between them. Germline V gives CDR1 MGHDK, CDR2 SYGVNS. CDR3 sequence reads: CASYPGQGNHEQFF. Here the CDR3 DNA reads TGTGCCAGCTACCCCGGGCAGGGAAACCATGAGCAGTTCTTC.

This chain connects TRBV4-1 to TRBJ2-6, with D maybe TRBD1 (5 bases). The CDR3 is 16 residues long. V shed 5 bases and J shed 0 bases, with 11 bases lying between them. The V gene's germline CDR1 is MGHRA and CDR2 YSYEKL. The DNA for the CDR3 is TGCGCCAGCAGCGACAGACTGCGCTCTGGGGCCAACGTCCTGACTTTC. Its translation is CASSDRLRSGANVLTF.

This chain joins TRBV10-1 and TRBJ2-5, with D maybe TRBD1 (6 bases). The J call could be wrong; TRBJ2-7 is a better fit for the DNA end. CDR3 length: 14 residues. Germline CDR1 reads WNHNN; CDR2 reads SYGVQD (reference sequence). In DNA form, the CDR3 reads TGCGCCAGCAGTGATCCAGGACAGTCTAACGAGCAGTACTTC. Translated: CASSDPGQSNEQYF.

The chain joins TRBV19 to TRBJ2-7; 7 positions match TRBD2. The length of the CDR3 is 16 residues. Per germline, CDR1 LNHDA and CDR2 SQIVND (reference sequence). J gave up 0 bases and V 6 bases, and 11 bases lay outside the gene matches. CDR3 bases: TGTGCCAGTAGCTCCACGGGGGGACCGAGCTCCTACGAGCAGTACTTC. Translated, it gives CASSSTGGPSSYEQYF.

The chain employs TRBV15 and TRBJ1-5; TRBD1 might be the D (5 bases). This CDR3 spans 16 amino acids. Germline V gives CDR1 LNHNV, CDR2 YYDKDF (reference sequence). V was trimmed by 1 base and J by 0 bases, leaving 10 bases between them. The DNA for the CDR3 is TGTGCCACCAGCAGAGCGACACAGGCTAGCAATCAGCCCCAGCATTTT. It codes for CATSRATQASNQPQHF.

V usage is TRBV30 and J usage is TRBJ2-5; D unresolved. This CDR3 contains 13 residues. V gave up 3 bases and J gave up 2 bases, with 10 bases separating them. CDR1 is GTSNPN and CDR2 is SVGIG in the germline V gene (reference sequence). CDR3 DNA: TGTGCCTGGAGCCGTCGGTTACAAGAGACCCAGTACTTC. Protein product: CAWSRRLQETQYF.

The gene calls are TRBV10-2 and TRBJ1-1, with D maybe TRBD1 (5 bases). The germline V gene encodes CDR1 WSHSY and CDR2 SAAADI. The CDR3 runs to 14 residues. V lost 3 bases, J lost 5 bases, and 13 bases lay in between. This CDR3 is CASSDPGRATEAFF. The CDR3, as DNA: TGCGCCAGCAGTGATCCAGGCAGGGCGACTGAAGCTTTCTTT.

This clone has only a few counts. The CDR3 spells CASSQDGGRNTEAFF. In DNA, the CDR3 is TGTGCCAGCAGCCAAGATGGAGGCAGAAACACTGAAGCTTTCTTT. V gene TRBV4-2 combines with J gene TRBJ1-1; D is ambiguous. The germline CDR1 and CDR2 sequences are LGHNA and YNFKEQ. V lost 0 bases to trimming and J lost 2 bases, with 10 bases between them. The CDR3 length is 15 residues.

The CDR3 protein is CATSRGRAYEQYF. The CDR3 DNA is TGTGCCACCTCCAGGGGGCGCGCCTACGAGCAGTACTTC. The rearrangement joins TRBV5-6 to TRBJ2-7; 8 bases align to TRBD1. The J segment lost 2 bases and the V segment lost 9 bases, leaving 7 bases of the junction unmatched. Germline V gives CDR1 SGHDT, CDR2 YYEEEE. This CDR3 contains 13 residues.

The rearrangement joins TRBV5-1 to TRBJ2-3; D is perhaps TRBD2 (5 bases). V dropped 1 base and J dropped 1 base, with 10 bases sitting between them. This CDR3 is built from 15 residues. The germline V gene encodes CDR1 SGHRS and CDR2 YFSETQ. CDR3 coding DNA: TGCGCCAGCAGCTTGATCGGACTTCGCACAGATACGCAGTATTTT. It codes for CASSLIGLRTDTQYF. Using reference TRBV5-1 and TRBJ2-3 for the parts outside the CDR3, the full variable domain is KAGVTQTPRYLIKTRGQQVTLSCSPISGHRSVSWYQQTPGQGLQFLFEYFSETQRNKGNFPGRFSGRQFSNSRSEMNVSTLELGDSALYLCASSLIGLRTDTQYFGPGTRLTVL.

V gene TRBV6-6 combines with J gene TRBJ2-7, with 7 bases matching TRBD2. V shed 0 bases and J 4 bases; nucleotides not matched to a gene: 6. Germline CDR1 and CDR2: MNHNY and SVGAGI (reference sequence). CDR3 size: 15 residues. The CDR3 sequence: CASSYSGGGTYEQYF. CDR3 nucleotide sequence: TGTGCCAGCAGTTACTCGGGCGGGGGTACGTACGAGCAGTACTTC.

CDR3 region: CASRRDRVDGYTF. The CDR3 DNA reads as TGTGCCAGTAGGCGGGACAGGGTGGACGGCTACACCTTC. J is TRBJ1-2 and V is TRBV19; 9 bases line up with TRBD1. V shed 6 bases and J 8 bases; nucleotides not matched to a gene: 7. The CDR3 extends over 13 amino acids. Germline CDR1 LNHDA, CDR2 SQIVND (reference sequence).

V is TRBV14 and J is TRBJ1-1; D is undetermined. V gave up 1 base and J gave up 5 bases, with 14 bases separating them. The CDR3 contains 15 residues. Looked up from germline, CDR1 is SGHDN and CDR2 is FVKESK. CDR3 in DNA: TGTGCCAGCAGCCAAGTAGCGGGGAGTGGGACTGAAGCTTTCTTT. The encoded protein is CASSQVAGSGTEAFF.

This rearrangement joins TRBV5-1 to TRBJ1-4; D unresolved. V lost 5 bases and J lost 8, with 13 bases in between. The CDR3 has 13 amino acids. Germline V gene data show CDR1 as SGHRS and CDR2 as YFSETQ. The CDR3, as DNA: TGCGCCAGCAGTTTTTCTATCGAGGAAAAACTGTTTTTT. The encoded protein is CASSFSIEEKLFF.

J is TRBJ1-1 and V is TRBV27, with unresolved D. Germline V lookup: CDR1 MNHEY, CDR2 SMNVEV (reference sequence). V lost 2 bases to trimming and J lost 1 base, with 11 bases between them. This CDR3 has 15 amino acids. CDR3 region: CASSLIPETNTEAFF. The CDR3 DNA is TGTGCCAGCAGTTTAATTCCAGAGACGAACACTGAAGCTTTCTTT.

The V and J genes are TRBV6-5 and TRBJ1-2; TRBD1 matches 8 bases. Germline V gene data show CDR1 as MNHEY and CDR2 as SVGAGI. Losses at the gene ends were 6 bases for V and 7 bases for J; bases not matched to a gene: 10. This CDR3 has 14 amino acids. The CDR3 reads CASRSGQGRSGYTF. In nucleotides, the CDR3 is TGTGCCAGCAGATCTGGACAGGGTCGGTCTGGCTACACCTTC.